The rows below give T cell receptor beta chains drawn from one sample of a study of control samples from healthy donors and cancer patients. Profiling relied on immunoSEQ multiplex PCR, and the TCRdb table lists in-frame clones only, not all of them. The sample holds tens of thousands of clones, around 90% seen once. The sequenced sample consisted of PBMCs. These receptors were taken from a woman aged 55-70 years with head and neck cancer. The CDR3 runs from the conserved cysteine through the conserved F or W. D genes are given only for firm matches. Clone size, where shown, is once, few, many, or a class for clones that have expanded.

- | TRBJ2-7 | TRBV18 | - | TGTGCCAGCTCAACTACGAATTACGAGCAGTACTTC | CASSTTNYEQYF
TRBD1 | TRBJ2-7 | TRBV5-1 | - | TGCGCCAGCAGCATCGGACAGGGGGCCTACGAGCAGTACTTC | CASSIGQGAYEQYF
TRBD1 | TRBJ1-4 | TRBV18 | - | TGTGCCAGCTCTCGCAAAACAGGGGGCACTAATGAAAAACTGTTTTTT | CASSRKTGGTNEKLFF
TRBD2 | TRBJ2-7 | TRBV2 | - | TGTGCCAGTTCCCAGACTAGCGGGAGGATTCACAGCTCCTACGAGCAGTACTTC | CASSQTSGRIHSSYEQYF
- | TRBJ2-7 | TRBV30 | - | TGTGCCTGGAGTGGAAGGAGGCTATCCGAGCAGTACTTC | CAWSGRRLSEQYF
- | TRBJ2-5 | TRBV9 | - | TGTGCCAGCAGCCCCCGGAGGGCCGGAGAGACCCAGTACTTC | CASSPRRAGETQYF
- | TRBJ2-1 | TRBV13 | - | TGTGCCAGCAGCTTAGGGGGTACTGAGCAGTTCTTC | CASSLGGTEQFF
- | TRBJ2-7 | TRBV25-1 | - | TGTGCCAGCAGTGCTGTGGCTAGCTACGAGCAGTACTTC | CASSAVASYEQYF
- | TRBJ1-6 | TRBV5-6 | - | TGTGCCAGCAGCTTGGCTGTTTTGGACAGAACTAATTCACCCCTCCACTTT | CASSLAVLDRTNSPLHF
TRBD2 | TRBJ2-1 | TRBV7-2 | - | TGTGCCAGCAGCCAACCGGGACTAGCGGGAGGTGAGCAGTTCTTC | CASSQPGLAGGEQFF
TRBD1 | TRBJ1-2 | TRBV5-4 | - | TGTGCCAGCACCGATAGAGCCGGACAGGGCTATGGCTACACCTTC | CASTDRAGQGYGYTF
- | TRBJ1-1 | TRBV29-1 | - | TGCAGCGCAGGGGACCCGGACGGGTCTGAAGCTTTCTTT | CSAGDPDGSEAFF
- | TRBJ2-5 | TRBV28 | - | TGTGCCAGCAGCCGCCCGGGCAGGGGAAAAGAGACCCAGTACTTC | CASSRPGRGKETQYF
- | TRBJ2-7 | TRBV12-3/TRBV12-4 | - | TGTGCCAGCAGTGCGTCGTACGAGCAGTACTTC | CASSASYEQYF
- | TRBJ2-7 | TRBV18 | - | TGTGCCAGCTCACGCCCTAGCTCCTACGAGCAGTACTTC | CASSRPSSYEQYF
- | TRBJ2-5 | TRBV9 | - | TGTGCCAGCAGCGTAGGAGGATTACAGAGAGAGACCCAGTACTTC | CASSVGGLQRETQYF
TRBD2 | TRBJ2-1 | TRBV28 | few | TGTGCCAGCAGTTCAAACCCGAGACTAGCGGGAGGGCCTAATGAGCAGTTCTTC | CASSSNPRLAGGPNEQFF
- | TRBJ2-7 | TRBV6-5 | - | TGTGCCAGCAGTTACCTAGAGGTGCAGTACTTC | CASSYLEVQYF
TRBD2 | TRBJ2-3 | TRBV20-1 | - | TGCAGTGCTAGTGTACTAGCGGGAGTGACAGATACGCAGTATTTT | CSASVLAGVTDTQYF
- | TRBJ2-7 | TRBV1 | - | TGCACCAGCAGCCAAGCAAATGGGGACAACTACGAGCAGTACTTC | CTSSQANGDNYEQYF
- | TRBJ1-2 | TRBV5-6 | few | TGTGCCAGCAGCTTGGCTGGGGAACGGGGCTACACCTTC | CASSLAGERGYTF
- | TRBJ1-2 | TRBV19 | - | TGTGCCAGTAGTTTGGGTTCGGGGTATGGCTACACCTTC | CASSLGSGYGYTF